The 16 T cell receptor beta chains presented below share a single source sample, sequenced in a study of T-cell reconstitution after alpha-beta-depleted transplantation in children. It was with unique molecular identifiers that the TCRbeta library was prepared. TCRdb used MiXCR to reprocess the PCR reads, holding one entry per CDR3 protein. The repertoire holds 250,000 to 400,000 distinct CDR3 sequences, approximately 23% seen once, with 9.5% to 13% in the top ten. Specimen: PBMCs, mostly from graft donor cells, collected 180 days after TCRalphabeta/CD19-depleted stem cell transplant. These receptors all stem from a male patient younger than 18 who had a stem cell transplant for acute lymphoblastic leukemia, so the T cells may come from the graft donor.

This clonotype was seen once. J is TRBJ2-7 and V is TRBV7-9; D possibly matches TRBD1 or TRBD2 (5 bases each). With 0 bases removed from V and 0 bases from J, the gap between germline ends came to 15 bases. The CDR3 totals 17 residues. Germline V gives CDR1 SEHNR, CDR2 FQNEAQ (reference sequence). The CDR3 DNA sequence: TGTGCCAGCAGCTTAGCTGGGGCCCGAGAGGGCTCCTACGAGCAGTACTTC. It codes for CASSLAGAREGSYEQYF.

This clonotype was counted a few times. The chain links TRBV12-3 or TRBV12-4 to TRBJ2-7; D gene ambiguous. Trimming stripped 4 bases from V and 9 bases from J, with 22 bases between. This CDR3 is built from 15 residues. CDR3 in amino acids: CASSSTATIRRVQYF. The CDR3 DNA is TGTGCCAGCAGTTCCACCGCAACGATTAGGCGTGTGCAGTACTTC.

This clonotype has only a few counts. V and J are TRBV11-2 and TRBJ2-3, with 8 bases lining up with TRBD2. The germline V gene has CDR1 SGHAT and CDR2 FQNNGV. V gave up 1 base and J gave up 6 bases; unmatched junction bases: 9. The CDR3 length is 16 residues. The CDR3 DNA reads TGTGCCAGCAGCTTAGTCCCAGCAGCGGGAGCGGATACGCAGTATTTT. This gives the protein CASSLVPAAGADTQYF.

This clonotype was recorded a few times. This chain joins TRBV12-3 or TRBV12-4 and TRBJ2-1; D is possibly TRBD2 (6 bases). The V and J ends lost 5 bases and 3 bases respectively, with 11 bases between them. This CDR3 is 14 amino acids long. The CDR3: CASSTQRVYNEQFF. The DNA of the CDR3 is TGTGCCAGCAGTACCCAGCGGGTCTACAATGAGCAGTTCTTC.

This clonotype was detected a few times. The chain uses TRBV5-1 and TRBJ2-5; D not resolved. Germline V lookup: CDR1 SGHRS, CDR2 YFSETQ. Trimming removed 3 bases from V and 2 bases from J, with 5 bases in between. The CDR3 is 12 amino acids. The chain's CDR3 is CASSSFQETQYF. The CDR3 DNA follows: TGCGCCAGCAGCTCCTTTCAAGAGACCCAGTACTTC.

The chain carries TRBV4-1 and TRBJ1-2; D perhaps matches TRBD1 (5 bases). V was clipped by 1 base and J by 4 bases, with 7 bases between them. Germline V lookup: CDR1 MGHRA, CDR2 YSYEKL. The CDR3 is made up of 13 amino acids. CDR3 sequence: CASSQARGYGYTF. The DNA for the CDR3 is TGCGCCAGCAGCCAAGCGAGGGGCTATGGCTACACCTTC.

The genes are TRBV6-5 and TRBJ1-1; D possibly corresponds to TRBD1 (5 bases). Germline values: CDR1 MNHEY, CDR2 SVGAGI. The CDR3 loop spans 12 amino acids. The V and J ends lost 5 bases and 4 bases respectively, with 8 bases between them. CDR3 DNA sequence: TGTGCCAGCAGTCAGGGAAGCACTGAAGCTTTCTTT. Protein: CASSQGSTEAFF.

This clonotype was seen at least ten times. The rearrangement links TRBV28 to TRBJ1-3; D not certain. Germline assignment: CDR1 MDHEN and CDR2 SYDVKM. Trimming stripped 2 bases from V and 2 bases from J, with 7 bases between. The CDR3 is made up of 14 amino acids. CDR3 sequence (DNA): TGTGCCAGCAGTTTAGCAGGACCTGGAAACACCATATATTTT. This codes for CASSLAGPGNTIYF. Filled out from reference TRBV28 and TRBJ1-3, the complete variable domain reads DVKVTQSSRYLVKRTGEKVFLECVQDMDHENMFWYRQDPGLGLRLIYFSYDVKMKEKGDIPEGYSVSREKKERFSLILESASTNQTSMYLCASSLAGPGNTIYFGEGSWLTVV.

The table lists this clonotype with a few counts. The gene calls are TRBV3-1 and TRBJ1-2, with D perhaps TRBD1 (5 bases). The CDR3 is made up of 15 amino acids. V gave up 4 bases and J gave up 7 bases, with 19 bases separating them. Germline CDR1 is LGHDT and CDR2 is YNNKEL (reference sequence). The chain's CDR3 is CASSLPGHSQLGYTF. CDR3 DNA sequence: TGTGCCAGCAGCCTTCCAGGACACTCTCAACTTGGCTACACCTTC.

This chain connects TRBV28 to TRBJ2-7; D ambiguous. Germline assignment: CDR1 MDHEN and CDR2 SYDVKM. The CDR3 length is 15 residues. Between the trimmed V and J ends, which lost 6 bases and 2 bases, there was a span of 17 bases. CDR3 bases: TGTGCCAGCAGACGTTTCTCGGTTATTCCCTACGAGCAGTACTTC. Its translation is CASRRFSVIPYEQYF.

CDR3 in amino acids: CASSSRPPGQANQPQHF. DNA for the CDR3: TGTGCCAGCAGTAGCCGCCCCCCCGGACAGGCCAATCAGCCCCAGCATTTT. The chain links TRBV12-3 or TRBV12-4 to TRBJ1-5, with 7 bases identical to TRBD1. The CDR3 loop spans 17 amino acids. The junction had 13 bases not matched to a gene; V was cut back by 5 bases and J by 3 bases.

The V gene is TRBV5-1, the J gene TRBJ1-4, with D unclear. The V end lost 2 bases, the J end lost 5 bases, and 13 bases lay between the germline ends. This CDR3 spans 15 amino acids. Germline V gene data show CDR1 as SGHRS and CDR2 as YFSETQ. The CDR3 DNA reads TGCGCCAGCAGCTTCCAACGTGGACTAAATGAAAAACTGTTTTTT. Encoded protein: CASSFQRGLNEKLFF.

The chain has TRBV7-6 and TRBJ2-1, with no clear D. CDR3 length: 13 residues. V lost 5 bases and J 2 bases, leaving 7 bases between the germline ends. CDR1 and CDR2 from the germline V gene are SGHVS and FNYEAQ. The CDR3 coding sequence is TGTGCCAGCAGCCCGGTTGCCTACAATGAGCAGTTCTTC. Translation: CASSPVAYNEQFF.

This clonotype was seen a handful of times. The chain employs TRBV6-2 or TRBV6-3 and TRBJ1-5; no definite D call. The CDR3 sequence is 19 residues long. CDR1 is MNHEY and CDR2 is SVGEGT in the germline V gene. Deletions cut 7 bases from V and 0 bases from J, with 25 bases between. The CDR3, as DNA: TGTGCCAGCACCTCCGAGGGCAGAGGAGGAGCATATAGCAATCAGCCCCAGCATTTT. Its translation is CASTSEGRGGAYSNQPQHF.

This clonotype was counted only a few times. Written as DNA, the CDR3 is TGTGCCAGCAGCTTAGAGGGGAGGTCGGAGCAGTACTTC. This sequence encodes CASSLEGRSEQYF. The chain carries TRBV7-7 and TRBJ2-7; perhaps TRBD2 as D (6 bases). The V and J ends lost 1 base and 7 bases respectively, with 11 bases between them. Germline V gene data show CDR1 as SSHAT and CDR2 as FNYEAQ (reference sequence). CDR3 size: 13 residues.

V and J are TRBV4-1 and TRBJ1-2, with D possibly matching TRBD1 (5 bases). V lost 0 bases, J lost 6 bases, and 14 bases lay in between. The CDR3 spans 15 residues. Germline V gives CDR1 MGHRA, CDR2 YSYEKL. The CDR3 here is CASSQEAGAGDGYTF. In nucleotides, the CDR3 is TGCGCCAGCAGCCAAGAGGCCGGGGCCGGAGATGGCTACACCTTC.